The clone carrying this T cell receptor beta chain was observed once. Its antigen is undetermined. The sample originates from a study of radiation and T cells in renal cell carcinoma. Overall study results and limits: Top tumor clonotypes rose in blood 2 weeks post-radiation, then contracted.

Germline values: CDR1 SGHTA, CDR2 FQGNSA. This CDR3 is built from 14 residues. Trimming stripped 1 base from V and 6 bases from J, with 12 bases between. Time point meaning: blood 4 weeks post-SBRT, at nephrectomy. Documented treatment: 15 Gy SBRT to primary tumor, nephrectomy 4 weeks later. Libraries were prepared by immunoSEQ multiplex PCR; TCRdb keeps only in-frame clonotypes and omits some of them. The table has about 100,000 clones, around 80% seen once. The source is a man between 60 and 75 years old with renal cell carcinoma. The sequencing here drew on blood, taken from a patient whose treatment included radiotherapy and nephrectomy. The chain carries TRBV7-2 and TRBJ1-2, with D hard to call. CDR3 region: CASSLEALGNGYTF. The CDR3 nucleotides are TGTGCCAGCAGCTTAGAGGCTTTGGGGAATGGCTACACCTTC.